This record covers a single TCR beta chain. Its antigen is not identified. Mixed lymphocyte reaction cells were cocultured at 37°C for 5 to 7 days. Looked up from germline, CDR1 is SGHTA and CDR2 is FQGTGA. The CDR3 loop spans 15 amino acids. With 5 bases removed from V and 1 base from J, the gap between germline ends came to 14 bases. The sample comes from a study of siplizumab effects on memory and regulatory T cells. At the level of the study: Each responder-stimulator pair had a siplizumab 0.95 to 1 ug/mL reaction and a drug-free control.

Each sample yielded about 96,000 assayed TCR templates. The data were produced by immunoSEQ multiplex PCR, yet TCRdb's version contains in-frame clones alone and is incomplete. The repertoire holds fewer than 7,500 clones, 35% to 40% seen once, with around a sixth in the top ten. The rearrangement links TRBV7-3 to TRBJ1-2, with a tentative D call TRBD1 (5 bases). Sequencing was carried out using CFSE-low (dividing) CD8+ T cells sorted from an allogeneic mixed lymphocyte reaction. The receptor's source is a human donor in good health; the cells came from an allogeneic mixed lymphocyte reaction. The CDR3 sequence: CASSPQGSFNYGYTF. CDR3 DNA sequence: TGTGCCAGCAGCCCCCAGGGATCCTTTAACTATGGCTACACCTTC.